Shown below are 7 T cell receptor beta chains from a single sample sequenced in a study of cytomegalovirus exposure and HLA in healthy donors. The study ran its PCR with 60 Vbeta and 13 Jbeta primers. Method: immunoSEQ multiplex PCR; TCRdb's copy keeps in-frame clones and lacks some. The top ten clones hold around 4% of a sample with over 150,000 clones, 55% to 80% of them seen once. The sequencing input was PBMCs. The receptors stem from a woman in her late teens or twenties in good health and CMV-seropositive.

This chain links TRBV6-1 with TRBJ2-2; D ambiguous. Per germline, CDR1 MNHNS and CDR2 SASEGT. The CDR3 loop spans 14 amino acids. With 8 bases removed from V and 10 bases from J, the gap between germline ends came to 20 bases. The CDR3 DNA follows: TGTGCCAGCCTCGCCCATAAATGGCCGCAGGAGCTGTTTTTT. This encodes CASLAHKWPQELFF.

This clone has just a few counts. The chain couples TRBV6-1 to TRBJ1-4, with a tentative D call TRBD1 (5 bases). V was shortened by 2 bases and J by 8 bases, with 15 bases between the two germline ends. The CDR3 runs 15 residues. Per germline, CDR1 MNHNS and CDR2 SASEGT. CDR3 nucleotides: TGTGCCAGCAGTGAATTCGGGGGTGGGGGAGAAAAACTGTTTTTT. This codes for CASSEFGGGGEKLFF.

This chain uses TRBV7-2 with TRBJ2-1; 9 bases are a match to TRBD2. V gave up 2 bases and J gave up 5 bases; unmatched junction bases: 13. The CDR3 is 18 residues long. Germline CDR1 is SGHTA and CDR2 is FQGNSA. CDR3 loop: CASSLWASGAPINNEQFF. In DNA form, the CDR3 reads TGTGCCAGCAGCTTATGGGCTAGCGGGGCACCAATAAACAATGAGCAGTTCTTC.

The chain has TRBV18 and TRBJ2-7; 8 bases align to TRBD2. V trimming: 2 bases; J trimming: 4 bases; junction bases outside the gene matches: 10. The V gene's germline CDR1 is KGHSH and CDR2 LQKENI. The CDR3 is 16 amino acids. The CDR3 spells CASSPMAGRAEYEQYF. Here the CDR3 DNA reads TGTGCCAGCTCACCAATGGCCGGGAGGGCAGAATACGAGCAGTACTTC.

This clone occurred once. The V call is TRBV30, the J call TRBJ2-1; weak D call: TRBD2 (5 bases). Germline CDR1 reads GTSNPN; CDR2 reads SVGIG (reference sequence). This CDR3 spans 18 amino acids. Trimming removed 1 base from V and 7 bases from J, with 26 bases in between. CDR3 region: CAWSAGSSPPGGWNEQFF. The CDR3 DNA reads as TGTGCCTGGAGTGCCGGTTCCTCCCCGCCTGGAGGTTGGAATGAGCAGTTCTTC.

This chain links TRBV5-1 with TRBJ1-5; no definite D call. The CDR3 extends over 14 amino acids. Deletions cut 0 bases from V and 4 bases from J, with 8 bases between. The germline gives CDR1 SGHRS, CDR2 YFSETQ. CDR3 residues: CASSLGTPNQPQHF. The CDR3 nucleotides read TGCGCCAGCAGCTTGGGGACTCCAAATCAGCCCCAGCATTTT.

V and J are TRBV11-3 and TRBJ2-7; 9 positions match TRBD1. CDR1 SGHNT and CDR2 YENEEA come from the germline V gene. V lost 4 bases, J lost 3 bases, and 7 bases stayed unmatched. CDR3 length equals 15 residues. CDR3 in amino acids: CASSSPGTGNYEQYF. The CDR3 DNA is TGTGCCAGCAGCTCCCCCGGGACAGGGAACTACGAGCAGTACTTC.